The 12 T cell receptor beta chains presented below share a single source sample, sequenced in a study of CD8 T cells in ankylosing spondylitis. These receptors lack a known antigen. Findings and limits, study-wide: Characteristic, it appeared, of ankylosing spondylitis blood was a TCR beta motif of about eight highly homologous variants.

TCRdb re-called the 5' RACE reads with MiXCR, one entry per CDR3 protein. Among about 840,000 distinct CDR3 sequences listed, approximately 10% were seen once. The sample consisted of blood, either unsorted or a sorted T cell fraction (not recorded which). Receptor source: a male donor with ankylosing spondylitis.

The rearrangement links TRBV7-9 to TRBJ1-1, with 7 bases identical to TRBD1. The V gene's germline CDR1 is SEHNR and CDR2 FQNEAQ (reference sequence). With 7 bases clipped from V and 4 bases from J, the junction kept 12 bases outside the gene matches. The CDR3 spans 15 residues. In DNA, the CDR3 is TGTGCCAGCACCCTACTAGGGGGCTCGGGCACTGAAGCTTTCTTT. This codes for CASTLLGGSGTEAFF. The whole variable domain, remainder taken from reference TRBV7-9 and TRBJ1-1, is DTGVSQNPRHKITKRGQNVTFRCDPISEHNRLYWYRQTLGQGPEFLTYFQNEAQLEKSRLLSDRFSAERPKGSFSTLEIQRTEQGDSAMYLCASTLLGGSGTEAFFGQGTRLTVV.

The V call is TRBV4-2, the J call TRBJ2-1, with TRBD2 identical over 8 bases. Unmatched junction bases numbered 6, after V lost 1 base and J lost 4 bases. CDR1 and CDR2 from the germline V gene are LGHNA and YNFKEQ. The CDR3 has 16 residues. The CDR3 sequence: CASSQVLTSGYNEQFF. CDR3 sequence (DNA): TGTGCCAGCAGCCAAGTGTTAACTAGCGGATACAATGAGCAGTTCTTC.

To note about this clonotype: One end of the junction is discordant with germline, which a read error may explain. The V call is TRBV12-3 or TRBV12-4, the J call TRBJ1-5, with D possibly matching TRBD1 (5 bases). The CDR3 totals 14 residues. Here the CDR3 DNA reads TGTGTCAGCAGCCTGCGGGGGTCCAATCAGCCCCAGCATTTT. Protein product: CVSSLRGSNQPQHF.

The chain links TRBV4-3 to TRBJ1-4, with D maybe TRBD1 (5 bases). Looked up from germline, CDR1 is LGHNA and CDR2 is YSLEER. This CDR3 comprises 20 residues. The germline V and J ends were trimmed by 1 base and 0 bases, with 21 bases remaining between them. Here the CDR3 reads CASSQVGSRDLLSTNEKLFF. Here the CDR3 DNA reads TGCGCCAGCAGCCAAGTAGGATCGAGGGACCTACTTTCAACTAATGAAAAACTGTTTTTT.

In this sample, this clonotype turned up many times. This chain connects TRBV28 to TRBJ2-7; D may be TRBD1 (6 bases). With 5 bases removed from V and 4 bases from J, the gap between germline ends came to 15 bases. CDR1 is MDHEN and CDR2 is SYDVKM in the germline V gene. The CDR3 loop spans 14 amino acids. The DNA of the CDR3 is TGTGCCAGCAGTCTCCGACAGGTGTCTTACGAGCAGTACTTC. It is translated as CASSLRQVSYEQYF.

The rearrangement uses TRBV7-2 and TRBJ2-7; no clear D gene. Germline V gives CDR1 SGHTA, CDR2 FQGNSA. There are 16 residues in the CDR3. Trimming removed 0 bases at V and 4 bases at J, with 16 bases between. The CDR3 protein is CASSLANALSPYEQYF. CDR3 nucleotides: TGTGCCAGCAGCTTAGCGAATGCTCTGTCCCCTTACGAGCAGTACTTC.

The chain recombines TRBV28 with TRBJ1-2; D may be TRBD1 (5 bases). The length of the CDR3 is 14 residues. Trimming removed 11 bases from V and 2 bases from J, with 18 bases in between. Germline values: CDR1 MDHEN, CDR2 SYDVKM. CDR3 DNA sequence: TGTGCCTGCACTTATCGACAGTTAAACTATGGCTACACCTTC. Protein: CACTYRQLNYGYTF.

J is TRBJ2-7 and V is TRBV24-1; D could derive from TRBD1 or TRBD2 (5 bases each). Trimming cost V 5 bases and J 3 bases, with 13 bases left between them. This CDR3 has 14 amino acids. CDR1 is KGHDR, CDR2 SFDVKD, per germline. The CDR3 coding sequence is TGTGCCACCAGTGTATCAGGGAGATTCTACGAGCAGTACTTC. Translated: CATSVSGRFYEQYF.

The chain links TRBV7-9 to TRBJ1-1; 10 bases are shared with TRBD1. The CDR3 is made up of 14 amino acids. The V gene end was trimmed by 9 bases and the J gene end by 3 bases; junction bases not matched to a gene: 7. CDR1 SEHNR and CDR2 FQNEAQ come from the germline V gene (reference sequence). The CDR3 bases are TGTGCCAGTGTGACAGGGGGCAAGTACACTGAAGCTTTCTTT. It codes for CASVTGGKYTEAFF.

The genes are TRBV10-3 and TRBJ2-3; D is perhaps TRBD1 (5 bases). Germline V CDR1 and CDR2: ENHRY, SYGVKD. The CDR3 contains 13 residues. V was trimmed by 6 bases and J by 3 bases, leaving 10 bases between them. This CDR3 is CAIRPRGTDTQYF. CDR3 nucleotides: TGTGCCATCAGGCCTAGGGGAACAGATACGCAGTATTTT.

The CDR3 DNA follows: TGCAGTGCAAATGGACGGAGCAATCAGCCCCAGCATTTT. This translates into CSANGRSNQPQHF. The chain employs TRBV20-1 and TRBJ1-5; no clear D gene. V lost 6 bases, J lost 1 base, and 10 bases lay in between. Germline CDR1 is DFQATT and CDR2 is SNEGSKA (reference sequence). The CDR3 is 13 amino acids.

The CDR3 sequence: CASSQDPSMDTEAFF. The CDR3 DNA is TGCGCCAGCAGCCAAGACCCCAGTATGGACACTGAAGCTTTCTTT. V gene TRBV4-3 combines with J gene TRBJ1-1; the D is unclear. V lost 0 bases to trimming and J lost 3 bases, with 11 bases between them. Germline CDR1 and CDR2: LGHNA and YSLEER. This CDR3 contains 15 residues.